The 19 T cell receptor beta chains below all came from one sample that was sequenced in a study of blood T cell repertoires in COVID-19. Some clones are missing from TCRdb's copy, which holds only in-frame ones; the method was immunoSEQ multiplex PCR. Of about 15,000 clones listed, around 88% are singletons. Input material: peripheral blood. The source is a human donor in a cohort sampled during active COVID-19.

J is TRBJ2-3 and V is TRBV5-1, with no clear D. The V gene lost 3 bases and the J gene lost 0 bases, with 14 bases spanning the gap. The V gene's germline CDR1 is SGHRS and CDR2 YFSETQ. The CDR3 contains 16 residues. In DNA form, the CDR3 reads TGCGCCAGCAGCTCCTCGGCGGTTTACAGCACAGATACGCAGTATTTT. It encodes CASSSSAVYSTDTQYF.

The V call is TRBV5-1, the J call TRBJ2-3; D is undetermined. V gave up 0 bases and J gave up 6 bases, with 8 bases separating them. Germline values: CDR1 SGHRS, CDR2 YFSETQ. This CDR3 contains 13 residues. The chain's CDR3 is CASSLGPQDTQYF. CDR3 coding DNA: TGCGCCAGCAGCTTGGGTCCCCAGGATACGCAGTATTTT. Variable domain in full (rest from reference TRBV5-1 and TRBJ2-3): KAGVTQTPRYLIKTRGQQVTLSCSPISGHRSVSWYQQTPGQGLQFLFEYFSETQRNKGNFPGRFSGRQFSNSRSEMNVSTLELGDSALYLCASSLGPQDTQYFGPGTRLTVL.

This chain connects TRBV28 to TRBJ2-7; no firm D call. The CDR3 runs to 13 residues. Trimming removed 6 bases at V and 12 bases at J, with 21 bases between. Germline V CDR1 and CDR2: MDHEN, SYDVKM. The CDR3 DNA is TGTGCCAGCAGCAGTTTGACCCCTCAGGTCAGGTACTTC. Translation: CASSSLTPQVRYF.

J is TRBJ2-3 and V is TRBV2; 8 nucleotides match TRBD2. The V gene's germline CDR1 is SNHLY and CDR2 FYNNEI. The V segment lost 2 bases and the J segment 1 base; nucleotides outside the gene matches: 5. This CDR3 comprises 16 residues. DNA of the CDR3: TGTGCCAGCAGTGAACGCCCGGGAGGGGGCACAGATACGCAGTATTTT. Amino acid sequence: CASSERPGGGTDTQYF. The full variable domain, rest sourced from reference TRBV2 and TRBJ2-3, is EPEVTQTPSHQVTQMGQEVILRCVPISNHLYFYWYRQILGQKVEFLVSFYNNEISEKSEIFDDQFSVERPDGSNFTLKIRSTKLEDSAMYFCASSERPGGGTDTQYFGPGTRLTVL.

J is TRBJ1-5 and V is TRBV7-2; 9 nucleotides agree with TRBD1. V lost 4 bases, J lost 8 bases, and 12 bases stayed unmatched. The germline V gene encodes CDR1 SGHTA and CDR2 FQGNSA. The CDR3 has 16 amino acids. As DNA, the CDR3 is TGTGCCAGCAGCTCCCGCGCCGGGACAGGGAAGGAGCCCCAGCATTTT. Translation: CASSSRAGTGKEPQHF. The full variable domain, rest sourced from reference TRBV7-2 and TRBJ1-5, is GAGVSQSPSNKVTEKGKDVELRCDPISGHTALYWYRQSLGQGLEFLIYFQGNSAPDKSGLPSDRFSAERTGGSVSTLTIQRTQQEDSAVYLCASSSRAGTGKEPQHFGDGTRLSIL.

The V call is TRBV28, the J call TRBJ2-7; 8 bases align to TRBD2. The CDR3 spans 14 residues. After removal of 6 bases from V and 2 bases from J, the junction contained 6 bases not matched to a gene. CDR1 is MDHEN, CDR2 SYDVKM, per germline. The CDR3 here is CASRPGLVTYEQYF. The CDR3 DNA follows: TGTGCCAGCAGACCGGGACTAGTCACCTACGAGCAGTACTTC.

CDR3 in amino acids: CASSLTPRAISYNEQFF. The CDR3 nucleotides read TGTGCCAGCAGTCTGACCCCCAGGGCTATCTCCTACAATGAGCAGTTCTTC. The chain recombines TRBV6-6 with TRBJ2-1; tentative D call: TRBD1 (5 bases). Trimming removed 5 bases at V and 0 bases at J, with 17 bases between. The CDR3 covers 17 residues. Per the germline V gene, CDR1 is MNHNY and CDR2 is SVGAGI (reference sequence).

The chain's CDR3 is CASGLGRGDRGMFF. DNA of the CDR3: TGTGCTAGTGGTCTTGGTAGAGGGGACAGGGGGATGTTTTTT. This chain uses TRBV12-5 with TRBJ2-2; 11 bases match TRBD1. From germline, CDR1 is LGHNT and CDR2 FRNRAP. The CDR3 is 14 amino acids. Trimming removed 5 bases from V and 15 bases from J; junction bases left unmatched: 11.

This chain connects TRBV4-1 to TRBJ1-1; 7 bases line up with TRBD1. The germline CDR1 and CDR2 sequences are MGHRA and YSYEKL. V lost 1 base to trimming and J lost 4 bases; unmatched junction nucleotides: 6. This CDR3 is 15 amino acids long. Here the CDR3 reads CASSQARQGSTEAFF. The CDR3 region has the DNA TGCGCCAGCAGCCAAGCCCGACAGGGAAGCACTGAAGCTTTCTTT.

The V and J genes are TRBV29-1 and TRBJ2-7; 7 bases match TRBD1. Per germline, CDR1 SQVTM and CDR2 ANQGSEA. V was pared by 3 bases and J by 1 base, with 9 bases of the junction left unmatched. The CDR3 has 15 residues. The CDR3 here is CSVDGWDRDSYEQYF. The CDR3 region has the DNA TGCAGCGTTGATGGGTGGGACAGAGATTCCTACGAGCAGTACTTC.

The V gene is TRBV5-1, the J gene TRBJ1-4; tentative D call: TRBD1 (6 bases). This CDR3 has 14 amino acids. Germline V lookup: CDR1 SGHRS, CDR2 YFSETQ. Trimming took off 0 bases at V and 11 bases at J, with 14 bases between the two ends. This chain's CDR3 is CASSLGGGPAKLFF. The CDR3 region has the DNA TGCGCCAGCAGCTTGGGCGGGGGGCCGGCGAAACTGTTTTTT.

The V gene is TRBV5-5, the J gene TRBJ1-2, with 7 bases aligning to TRBD1. Germline V gene sequence: CDR1 SGHKS, CDR2 YYEKEE (reference sequence). There are 14 residues in the CDR3. Trimming removed 4 bases from V and 8 bases from J; junction bases left unmatched: 11. The DNA of the CDR3 is TGTGCCAGCAGCAAGGGGGCGGGTAATCAAGGCTACACCTTC. Translating gives CASSKGAGNQGYTF.

The genes are TRBV6-5 and TRBJ2-7, with 7 bases aligning to TRBD2. The trim removed 2 bases at V and 4 bases at J, leaving 5 bases unmatched. The CDR3 has 14 residues. Germline CDR1 reads MNHEY; CDR2 reads SVGAGI. In nucleotides, the CDR3 is TGTGCCAGCAGTTACGGACTAGGTAGTTACGAGCAGTACTTC. Translation gives CASSYGLGSYEQYF.

The chain uses TRBV28 and TRBJ2-7, with 14 positions matching TRBD2. The CDR3 totals 15 residues. CDR1 MDHEN and CDR2 SYDVKM come from the germline V gene. Trimming cost V 8 bases and J 1 base; bases outside gene matches: 4. The CDR3 coding sequence is TGTGCCAGCGGGACTAGCGGGAGCTTGTCCTACGAGCAGTACTTC. Translating it yields CASGTSGSLSYEQYF.

This clone has just a few counts. The chain carries TRBV9 and TRBJ2-7; 7 bases line up with TRBD2. The germline V gene has CDR1 SGDLS and CDR2 YYNGEE. The trim removed 6 bases at V and 4 bases at J, leaving 7 bases unmatched. The CDR3 extends over 13 amino acids. The chain's CDR3 is CASKRDEGYEQYF. CDR3 sequence (DNA): TGTGCCAGCAAGCGGGACGAGGGGTACGAGCAGTACTTC.

The V call is TRBV5-8, the J call TRBJ2-1; 9 bases map to TRBD2. The CDR3 runs 15 residues. V lost 6 bases and J lost 5; bases outside the gene matches: 9. From germline, CDR1 is SGHTS and CDR2 YDEGEE. The CDR3 region has the DNA TGTGCCAGCACCCTCAGACTAGCGGAGCACAATGAGCAGTTCTTC. This sequence encodes CASTLRLAEHNEQFF.

This rearrangement joins TRBV6-6 to TRBJ2-7, with D maybe TRBD1 (6 bases). The CDR3 extends over 14 amino acids. The V end lost 8 bases, the J end lost 3 bases, and 17 bases lay between the germline ends. CDR1 is MNHNY and CDR2 is SVGAGI in the germline V gene (reference sequence). The DNA of the CDR3 is TGTGCCAGCCTCGGCGAGGGCAGGGGCTACGAGCAGTACTTC. Encoded protein: CASLGEGRGYEQYF.

The chain links TRBV5-1 to TRBJ2-7; D unclear. Germline lookup yields CDR1 SGHRS and CDR2 YFSETQ. CDR3 size: 11 residues. The ends were cut back, 3 bases at V and 3 bases at J, with 4 bases in the middle. CDR3 sequence: CASSSYYEQYF. The CDR3 DNA reads as TGCGCCAGCAGCTCTTACTACGAGCAGTACTTC.

This clone was observed a few times. The chain couples TRBV12-5 to TRBJ2-1; no clear D gene. The CDR3 is 14 residues long. V dropped 5 bases and J dropped 5 bases, with 13 bases sitting between them. CDR1 and CDR2 from the germline V gene are LGHNT and FRNRAP. The CDR3 reads CASGVTRINNEQFF. CDR3 bases: TGTGCTAGTGGTGTCACGAGAATAAACAATGAGCAGTTCTTC.